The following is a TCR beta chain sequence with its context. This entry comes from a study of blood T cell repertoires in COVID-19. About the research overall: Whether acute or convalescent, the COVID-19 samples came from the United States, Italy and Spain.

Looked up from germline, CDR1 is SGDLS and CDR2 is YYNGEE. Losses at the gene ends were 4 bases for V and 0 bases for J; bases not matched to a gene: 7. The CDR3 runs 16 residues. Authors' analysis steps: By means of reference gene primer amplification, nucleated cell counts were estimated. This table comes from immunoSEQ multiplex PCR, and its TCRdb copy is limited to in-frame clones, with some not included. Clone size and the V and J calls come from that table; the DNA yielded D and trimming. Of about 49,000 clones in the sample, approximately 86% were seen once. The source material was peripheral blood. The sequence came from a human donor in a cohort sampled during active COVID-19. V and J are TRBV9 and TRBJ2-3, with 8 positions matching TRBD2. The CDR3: CASSPLTSVSTDTQYF. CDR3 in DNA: TGTGCCAGCAGCCCGCTGACTAGCGTGAGCACAGATACGCAGTATTTT.